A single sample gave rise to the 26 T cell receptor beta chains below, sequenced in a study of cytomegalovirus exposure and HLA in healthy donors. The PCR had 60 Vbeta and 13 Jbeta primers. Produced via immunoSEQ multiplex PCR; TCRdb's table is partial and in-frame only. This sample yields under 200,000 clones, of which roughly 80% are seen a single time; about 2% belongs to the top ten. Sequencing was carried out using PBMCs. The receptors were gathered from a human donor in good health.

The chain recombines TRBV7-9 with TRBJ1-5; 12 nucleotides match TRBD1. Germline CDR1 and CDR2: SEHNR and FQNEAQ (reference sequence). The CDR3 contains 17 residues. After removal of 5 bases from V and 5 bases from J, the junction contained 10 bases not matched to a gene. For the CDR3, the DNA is TGTGCCAGCAGCCACAAAACTGGGACAGGGGGCGATCAGCCCCAGCATTTT. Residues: CASSHKTGTGGDQPQHF.

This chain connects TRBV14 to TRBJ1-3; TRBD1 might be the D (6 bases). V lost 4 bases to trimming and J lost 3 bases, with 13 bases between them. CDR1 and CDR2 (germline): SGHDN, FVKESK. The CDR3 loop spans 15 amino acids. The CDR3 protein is CASSPGGRGGNTIYF. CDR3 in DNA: TGTGCCAGCAGCCCTGGGGGCCGGGGTGGAAACACCATATATTTT.

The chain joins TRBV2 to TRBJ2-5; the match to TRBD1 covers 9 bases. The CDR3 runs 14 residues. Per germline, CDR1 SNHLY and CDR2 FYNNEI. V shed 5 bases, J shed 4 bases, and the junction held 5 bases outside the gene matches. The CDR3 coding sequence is TGTGCCAGCAGTACCGGGACAGGGACAGAGACCCAGTACTTC. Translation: CASSTGTGTETQYF.

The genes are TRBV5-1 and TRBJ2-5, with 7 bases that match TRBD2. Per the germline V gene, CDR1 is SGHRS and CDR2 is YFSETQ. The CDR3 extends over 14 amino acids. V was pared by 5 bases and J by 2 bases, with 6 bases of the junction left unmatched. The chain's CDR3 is CASSYTSDQETQYF. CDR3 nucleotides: TGCGCCAGCAGTTATACTAGCGATCAAGAGACCCAGTACTTC.

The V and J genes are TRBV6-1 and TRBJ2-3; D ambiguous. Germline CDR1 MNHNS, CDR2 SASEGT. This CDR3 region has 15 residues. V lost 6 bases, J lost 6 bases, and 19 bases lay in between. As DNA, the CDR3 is TGTGCCAGCAGCCCCTCTCTTTCCAGTGTTGATACGCAGTATTTT. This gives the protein CASSPSLSSVDTQYF.

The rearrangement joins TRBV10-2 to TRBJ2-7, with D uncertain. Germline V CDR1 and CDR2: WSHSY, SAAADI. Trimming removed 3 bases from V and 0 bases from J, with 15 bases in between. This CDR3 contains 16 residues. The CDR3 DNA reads TGCGCCAGCAGTGAACGCTCAGATATTGTCTCCTACGAGCAGTACTTC. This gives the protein CASSERSDIVSYEQYF.

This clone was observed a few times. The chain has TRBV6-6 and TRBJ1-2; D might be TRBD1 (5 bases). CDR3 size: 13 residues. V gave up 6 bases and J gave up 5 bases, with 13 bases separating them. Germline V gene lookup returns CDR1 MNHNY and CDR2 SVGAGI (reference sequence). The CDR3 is CASSRDSNYGYTF. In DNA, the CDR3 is TGTGCCAGCAGCCGTGACAGTAATTATGGCTACACCTTC.

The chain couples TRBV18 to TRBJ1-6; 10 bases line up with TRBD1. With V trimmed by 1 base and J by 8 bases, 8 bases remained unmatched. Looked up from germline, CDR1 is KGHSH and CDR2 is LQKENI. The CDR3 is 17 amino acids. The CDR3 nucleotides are TGTGCCAGCTCACCACGACAGGGGGCGGAGGGTGATTCACCCCTCCACTTT. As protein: CASSPRQGAEGDSPLHF. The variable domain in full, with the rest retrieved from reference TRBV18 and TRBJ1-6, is NAGVMQNPRHLVRRRGQEARLRCSPMKGHSHVYWYRQLPEEGLKFMVYLQKENIIDESGMPKERFSAEFPKEGPSILRIQQVVRGDSAAYFCASSPRQGAEGDSPLHFGNGTRLTVT.

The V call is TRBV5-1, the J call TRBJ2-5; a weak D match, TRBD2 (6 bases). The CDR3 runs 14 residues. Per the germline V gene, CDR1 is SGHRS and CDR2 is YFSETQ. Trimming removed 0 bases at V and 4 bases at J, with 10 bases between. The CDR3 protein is CASSLEGLIETQYF. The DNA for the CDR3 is TGCGCCAGCAGCTTGGAGGGACTGATAGAGACCCAGTACTTC.

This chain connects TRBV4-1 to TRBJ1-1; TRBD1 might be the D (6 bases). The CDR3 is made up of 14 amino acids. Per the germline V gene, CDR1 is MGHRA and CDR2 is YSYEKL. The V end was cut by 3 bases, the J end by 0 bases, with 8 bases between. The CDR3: CASSQTGLNTEAFF. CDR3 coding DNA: TGCGCCAGCAGCCAGACAGGTCTGAACACTGAAGCTTTCTTT.

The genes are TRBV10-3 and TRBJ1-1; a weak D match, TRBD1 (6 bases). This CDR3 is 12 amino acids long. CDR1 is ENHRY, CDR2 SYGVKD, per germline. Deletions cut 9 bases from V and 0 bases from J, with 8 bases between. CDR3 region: CAIRGLNTEAFF. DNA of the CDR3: TGTGCCATTAGGGGGTTGAACACTGAAGCTTTCTTT.

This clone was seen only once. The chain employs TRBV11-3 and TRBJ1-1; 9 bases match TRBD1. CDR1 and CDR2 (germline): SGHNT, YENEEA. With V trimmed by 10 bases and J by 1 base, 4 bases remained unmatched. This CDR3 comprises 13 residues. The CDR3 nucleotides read TGTGCCACGGGGACAGGGAGGAACACTGAAGCTTTCTTT. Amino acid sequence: CATGTGRNTEAFF. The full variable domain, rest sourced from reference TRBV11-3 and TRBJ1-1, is EAGVVQSPRYKIIEKKQPVAFWCNPISGHNTLYWYLQNLGQGPELLIRYENEEAVDDSQLPKDRFSAERLKGVDSTLKIQPAELGDSAVYLCATGTGRNTEAFFGQGTRLTVV.

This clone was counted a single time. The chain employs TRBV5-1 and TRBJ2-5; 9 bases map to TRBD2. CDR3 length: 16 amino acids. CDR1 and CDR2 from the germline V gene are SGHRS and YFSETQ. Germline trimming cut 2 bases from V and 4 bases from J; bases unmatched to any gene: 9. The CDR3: CASSLSGLAGSETQYF. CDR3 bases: TGCGCCAGCAGCTTAAGTGGTCTAGCGGGGTCAGAGACCCAGTACTTC.

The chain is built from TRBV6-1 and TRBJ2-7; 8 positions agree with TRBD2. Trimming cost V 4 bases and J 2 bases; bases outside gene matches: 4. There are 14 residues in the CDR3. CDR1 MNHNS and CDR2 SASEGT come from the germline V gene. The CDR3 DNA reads TGTGCCAGCAGTGGATCGGGACTAGCCTACGAGCAGTACTTC. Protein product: CASSGSGLAYEQYF.

CDR3 in DNA: TGTGCCAGCAGTTTACAATTTTCGAGGGTGGGGTACACCGGGGAGCTGTTTTTT. It codes for CASSLQFSRVGYTGELFF. The genes are TRBV27 and TRBJ2-2; perhaps TRBD2 as D (5 bases). Germline V CDR1 and CDR2: MNHEY, SMNVEV (reference sequence). The CDR3 has 18 amino acids. The V gene lost 2 bases and the J gene lost 3 bases, with 19 bases spanning the gap.

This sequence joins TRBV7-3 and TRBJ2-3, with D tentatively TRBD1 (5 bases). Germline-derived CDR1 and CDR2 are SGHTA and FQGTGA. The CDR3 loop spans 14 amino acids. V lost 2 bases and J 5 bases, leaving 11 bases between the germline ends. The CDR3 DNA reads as TGTGCCAGCAGCTTAGATGGGGCGGTAGATACGCAGTATTTT. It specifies CASSLDGAVDTQYF.

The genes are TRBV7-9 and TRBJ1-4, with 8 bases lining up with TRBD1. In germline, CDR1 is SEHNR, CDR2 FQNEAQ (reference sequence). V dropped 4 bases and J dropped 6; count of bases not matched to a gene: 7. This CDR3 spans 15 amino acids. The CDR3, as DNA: TGTGCCAGCAGCTGGCAGGGGGCGTTGGATGAAAAACTGTTTTTT. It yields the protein CASSWQGALDEKLFF.

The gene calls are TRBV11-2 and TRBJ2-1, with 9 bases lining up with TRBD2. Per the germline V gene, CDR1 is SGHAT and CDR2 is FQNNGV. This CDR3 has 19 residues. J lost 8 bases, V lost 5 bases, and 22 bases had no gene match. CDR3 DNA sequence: TGTGCCAGCAGCCCACGATCCGGGACTAGCCCGCTCCAATATGATGAGCAGTTCTTC. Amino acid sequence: CASSPRSGTSPLQYDEQFF.

CDR3 DNA sequence: TGTGCCAGCAGCCGAGGCACAGGGGGGGGGTCCGAGCAGTACTTC. Translating it yields CASSRGTGGGSEQYF. The rearrangement joins TRBV11-2 to TRBJ2-7; possible D gene TRBD1, 8 bases. The CDR3 is made up of 15 amino acids. The germline V gene has CDR1 SGHAT and CDR2 FQNNGV. V lost 5 bases to trimming and J lost 6 bases, with 20 bases between them.

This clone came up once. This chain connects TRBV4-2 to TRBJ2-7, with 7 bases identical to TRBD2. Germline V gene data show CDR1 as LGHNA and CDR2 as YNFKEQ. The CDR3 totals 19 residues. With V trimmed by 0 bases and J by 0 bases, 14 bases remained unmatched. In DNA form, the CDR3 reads TGTGCCAGCAGCCAAGAAGTGGAGGTGGCGGGAGCCCACTCCTACGAGCAGTACTTC. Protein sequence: CASSQEVEVAGAHSYEQYF.

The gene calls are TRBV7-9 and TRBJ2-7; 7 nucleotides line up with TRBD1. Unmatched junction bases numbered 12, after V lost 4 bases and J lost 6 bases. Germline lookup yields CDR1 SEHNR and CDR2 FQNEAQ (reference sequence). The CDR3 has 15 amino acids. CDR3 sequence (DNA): TGTGCCAGCAGCTCCGGACAGGTCCCTTGGGTCGAGCAGTACTTC. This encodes CASSSGQVPWVEQYF.

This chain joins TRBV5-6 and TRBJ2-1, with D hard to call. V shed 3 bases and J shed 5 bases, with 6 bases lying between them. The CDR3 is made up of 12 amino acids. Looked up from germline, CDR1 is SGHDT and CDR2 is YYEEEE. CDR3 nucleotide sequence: TGTGCCAGCAGCTCGCACAACAATGAGCAGTTCTTC. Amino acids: CASSSHNNEQFF.

The CDR3: CASRALYEQYF. The CDR3 nucleotides are TGTGCCAGCAGAGCCCTGTACGAGCAGTACTTC. V is TRBV28 and J is TRBJ2-7, with D unresolved. Germline V gene data show CDR1 as MDHEN and CDR2 as SYDVKM. V was clipped by 6 bases and J by 4 bases, with 7 bases between them. This CDR3 has 11 residues.

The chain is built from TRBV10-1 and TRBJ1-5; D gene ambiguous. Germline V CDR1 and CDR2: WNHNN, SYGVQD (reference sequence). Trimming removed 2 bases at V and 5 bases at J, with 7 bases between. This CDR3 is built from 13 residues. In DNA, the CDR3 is TGCGCCAGCAGTGAGACAGTGGATCAGCCCCAGCATTTT. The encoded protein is CASSETVDQPQHF.

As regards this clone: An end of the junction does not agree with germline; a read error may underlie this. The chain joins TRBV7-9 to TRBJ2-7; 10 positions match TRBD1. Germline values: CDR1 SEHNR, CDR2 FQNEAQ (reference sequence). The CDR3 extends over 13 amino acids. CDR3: CSSSLGTGDEQYF. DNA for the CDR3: TGTTCCAGCAGCTTAGGGACAGGGGACGAGCAGTACTTC.

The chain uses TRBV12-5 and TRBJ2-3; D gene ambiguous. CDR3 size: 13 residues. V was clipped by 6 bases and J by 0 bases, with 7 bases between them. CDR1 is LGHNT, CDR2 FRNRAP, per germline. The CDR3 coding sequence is TGTGCTAGTGGATCCCTAAGCACAGATACGCAGTATTTT. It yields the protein CASGSLSTDTQYF.